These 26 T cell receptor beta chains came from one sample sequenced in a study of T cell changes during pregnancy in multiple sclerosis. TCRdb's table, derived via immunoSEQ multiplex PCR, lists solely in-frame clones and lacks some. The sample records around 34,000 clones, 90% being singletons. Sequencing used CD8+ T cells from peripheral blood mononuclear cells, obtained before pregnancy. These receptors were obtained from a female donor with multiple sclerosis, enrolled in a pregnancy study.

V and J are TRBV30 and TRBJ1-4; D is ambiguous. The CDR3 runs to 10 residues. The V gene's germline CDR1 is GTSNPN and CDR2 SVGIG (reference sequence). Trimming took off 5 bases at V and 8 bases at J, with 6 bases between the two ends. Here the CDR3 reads CAWSEEKLFF. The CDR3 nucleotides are TGTGCCTGGTCTGAGGAAAAACTGTTTTTT. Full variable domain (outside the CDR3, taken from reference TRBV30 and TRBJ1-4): SQTIHQWPATLVQPVGSPLSLECTVEGTSNPNLYWYRQAAGRGLQLLFYSVGIGQISSEVPQNLSASRPQDRQFILSSKKLLLSDSGFYLCAWSEEKLFFGSGTQLSVL.

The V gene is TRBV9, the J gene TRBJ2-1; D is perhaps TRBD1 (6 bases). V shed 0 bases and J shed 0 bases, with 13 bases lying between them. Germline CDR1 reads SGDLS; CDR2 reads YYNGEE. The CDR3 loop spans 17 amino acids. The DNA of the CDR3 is TGTGCCAGCAGCGTAGGAGGGGGTGAGAGCTCCTACAATGAGCAGTTCTTC. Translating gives CASSVGGGESSYNEQFF.

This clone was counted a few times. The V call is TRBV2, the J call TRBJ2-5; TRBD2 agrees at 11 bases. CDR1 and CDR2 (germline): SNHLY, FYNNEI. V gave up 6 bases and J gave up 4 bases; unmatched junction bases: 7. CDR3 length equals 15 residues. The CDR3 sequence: CASRKLAGVTETQYF. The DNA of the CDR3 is TGTGCCAGCAGGAAACTAGCGGGGGTAACAGAGACCCAGTACTTC. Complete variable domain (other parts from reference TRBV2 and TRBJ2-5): EPEVTQTPSHQVTQMGQEVILRCVPISNHLYFYWYRQILGQKVEFLVSFYNNEISEKSEIFDDQFSVERPDGSNFTLKIRSTKLEDSAMYFCASRKLAGVTETQYFGPGTRLLVL.

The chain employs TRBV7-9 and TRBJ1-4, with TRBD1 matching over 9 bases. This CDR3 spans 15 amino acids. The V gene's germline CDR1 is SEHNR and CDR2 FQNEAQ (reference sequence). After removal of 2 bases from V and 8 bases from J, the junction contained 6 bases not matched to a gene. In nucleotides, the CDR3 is TGTGCCAGCAGCTTAACAGGGGGCAGGAGGGAAAAACTGTTTTTT. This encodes CASSLTGGRREKLFF. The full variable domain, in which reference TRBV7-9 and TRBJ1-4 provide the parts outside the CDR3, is DTGVSQNPRHKITKRGQNVTFRCDPISEHNRLYWYRQTLGQGPEFLTYFQNEAQLEKSRLLSDRFSAERPKGSFSTLEIQRTEQGDSAMYLCASSLTGGRREKLFFGSGTQLSVL.

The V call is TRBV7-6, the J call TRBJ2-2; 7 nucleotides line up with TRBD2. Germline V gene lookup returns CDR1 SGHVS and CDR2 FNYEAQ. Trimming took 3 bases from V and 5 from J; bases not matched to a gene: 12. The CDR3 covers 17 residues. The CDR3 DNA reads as TGTGCCAGCAGCTTTTTAGGGGAGGGGACCCCGACCGGGGAGCTGTTTTTT. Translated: CASSFLGEGTPTGELFF.

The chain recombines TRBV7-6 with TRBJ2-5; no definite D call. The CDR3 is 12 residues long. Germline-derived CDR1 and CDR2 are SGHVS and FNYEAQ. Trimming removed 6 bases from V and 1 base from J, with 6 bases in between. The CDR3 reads CASRSSQETQYF. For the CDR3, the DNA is TGTGCCAGCAGATCTAGCCAAGAGACCCAGTACTTC.

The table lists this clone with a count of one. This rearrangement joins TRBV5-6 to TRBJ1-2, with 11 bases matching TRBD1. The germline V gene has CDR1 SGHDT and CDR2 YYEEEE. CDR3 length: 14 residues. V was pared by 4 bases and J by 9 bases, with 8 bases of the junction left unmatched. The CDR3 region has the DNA TGTGCCAGCAGCCCTGGACAGGGGGCTCCTCGCTACACCTTC. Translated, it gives CASSPGQGAPRYTF. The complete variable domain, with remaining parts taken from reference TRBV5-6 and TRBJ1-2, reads DAGVTQSPTHLIKTRGQQVTLRCSPKSGHDTVSWYQQALGQGPQFIFQYYEEEERQRGNFPDRFSGHQFPNYSSELNVNALLLGDSALYLCASSPGQGAPRYTFGSGTRLTVV.

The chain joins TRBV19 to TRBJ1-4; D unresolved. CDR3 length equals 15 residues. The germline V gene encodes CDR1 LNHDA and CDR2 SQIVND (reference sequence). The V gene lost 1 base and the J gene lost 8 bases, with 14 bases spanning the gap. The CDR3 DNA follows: TGTGCCAGTAGTATAGCACGGCCCAGAGGGGAAAAACTGTTTTTT. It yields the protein CASSIARPRGEKLFF.

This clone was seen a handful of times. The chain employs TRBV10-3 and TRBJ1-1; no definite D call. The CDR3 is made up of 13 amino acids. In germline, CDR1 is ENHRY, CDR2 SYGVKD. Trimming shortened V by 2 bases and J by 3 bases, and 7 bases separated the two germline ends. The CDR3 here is CAISEPGYTEAFF. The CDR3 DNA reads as TGTGCCATCAGTGAGCCCGGGTACACTGAAGCTTTCTTT.

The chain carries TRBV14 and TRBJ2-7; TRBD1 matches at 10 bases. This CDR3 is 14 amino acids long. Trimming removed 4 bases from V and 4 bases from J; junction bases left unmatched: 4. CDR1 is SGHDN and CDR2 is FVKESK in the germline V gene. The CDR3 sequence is CASSLPGQGYEQYF. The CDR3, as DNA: TGTGCCAGCAGCCTTCCGGGACAGGGGTACGAGCAGTACTTC.

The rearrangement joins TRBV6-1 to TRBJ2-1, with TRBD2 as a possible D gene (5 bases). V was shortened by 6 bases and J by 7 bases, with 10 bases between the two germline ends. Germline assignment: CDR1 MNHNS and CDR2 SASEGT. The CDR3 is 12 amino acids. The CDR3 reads CASSDPGNEQFF. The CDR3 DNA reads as TGTGCCAGCAGCGACCCGGGGAATGAGCAGTTCTTC.

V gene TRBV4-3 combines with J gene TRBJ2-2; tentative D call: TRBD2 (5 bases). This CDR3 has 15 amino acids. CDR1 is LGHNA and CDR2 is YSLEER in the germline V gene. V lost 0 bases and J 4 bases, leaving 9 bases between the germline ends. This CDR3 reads CASSQDIGSTGELFF. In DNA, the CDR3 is TGCGCCAGCAGCCAAGATATAGGGAGCACCGGGGAGCTGTTTTTT.

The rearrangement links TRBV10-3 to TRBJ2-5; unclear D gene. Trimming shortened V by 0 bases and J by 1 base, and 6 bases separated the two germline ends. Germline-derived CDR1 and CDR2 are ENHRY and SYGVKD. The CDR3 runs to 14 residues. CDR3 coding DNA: TGTGCCATCAGTGAGTCGGGCAGCCAAGAGACCCAGTACTTC. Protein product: CAISESGSQETQYF.

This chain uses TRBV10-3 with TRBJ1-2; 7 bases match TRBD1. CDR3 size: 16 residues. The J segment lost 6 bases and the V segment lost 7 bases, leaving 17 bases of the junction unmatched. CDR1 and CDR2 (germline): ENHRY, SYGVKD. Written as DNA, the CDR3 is TGTGCCATCAATTCCCTCGAGACAGGGTATTTAGATGGCTACACCTTC. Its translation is CAINSLETGYLDGYTF.

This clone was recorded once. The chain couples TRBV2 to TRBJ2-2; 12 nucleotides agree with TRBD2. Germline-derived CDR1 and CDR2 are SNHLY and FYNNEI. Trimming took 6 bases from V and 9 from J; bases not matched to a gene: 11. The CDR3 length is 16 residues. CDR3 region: CASSLAGGPEGRELFF. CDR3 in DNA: TGTGCCAGCAGCCTAGCGGGGGGGCCAGAAGGACGGGAGCTGTTTTTT.

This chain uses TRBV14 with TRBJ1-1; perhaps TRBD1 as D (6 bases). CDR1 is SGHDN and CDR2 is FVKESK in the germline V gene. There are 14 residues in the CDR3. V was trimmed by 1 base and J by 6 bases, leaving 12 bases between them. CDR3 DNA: TGTGCCAGCAGCCAAGCCAAGGGGGGGGCTGAAGCTTTCTTT. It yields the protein CASSQAKGGAEAFF.

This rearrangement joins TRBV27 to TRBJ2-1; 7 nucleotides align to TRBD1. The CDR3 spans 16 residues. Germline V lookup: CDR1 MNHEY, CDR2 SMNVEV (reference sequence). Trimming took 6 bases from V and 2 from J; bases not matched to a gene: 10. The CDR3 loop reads CASRPTGARTYNEQFF. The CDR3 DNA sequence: TGTGCCAGCAGACCAACAGGGGCCCGCACCTACAATGAGCAGTTCTTC.

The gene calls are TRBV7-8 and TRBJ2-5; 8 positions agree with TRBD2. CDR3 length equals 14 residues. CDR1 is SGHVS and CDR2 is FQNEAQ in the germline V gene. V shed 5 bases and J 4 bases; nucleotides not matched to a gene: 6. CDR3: CASSPGGGTETQYF. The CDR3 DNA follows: TGTGCCAGCAGCCCCGGGGGGGGGACAGAGACCCAGTACTTC.

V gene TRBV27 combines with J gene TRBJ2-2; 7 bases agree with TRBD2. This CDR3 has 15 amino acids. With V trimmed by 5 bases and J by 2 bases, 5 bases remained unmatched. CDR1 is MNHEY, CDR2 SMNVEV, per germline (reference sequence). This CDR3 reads CASSPRDYNTGELFF. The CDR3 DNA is TGTGCCAGCAGTCCCCGGGACTACAACACCGGGGAGCTGTTTTTT.

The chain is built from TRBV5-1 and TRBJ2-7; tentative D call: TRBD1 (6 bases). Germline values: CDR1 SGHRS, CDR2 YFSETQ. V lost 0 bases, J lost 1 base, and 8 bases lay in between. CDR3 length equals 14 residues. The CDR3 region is CASSLARGSYEQYF. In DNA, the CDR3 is TGCGCCAGCAGCTTGGCCAGGGGTTCCTACGAGCAGTACTTC.

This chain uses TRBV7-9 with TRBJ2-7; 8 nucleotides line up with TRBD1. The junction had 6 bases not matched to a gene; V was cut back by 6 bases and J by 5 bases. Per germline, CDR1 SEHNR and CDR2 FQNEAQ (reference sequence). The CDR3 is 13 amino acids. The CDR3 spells CASRPGQGDEQYF. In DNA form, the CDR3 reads TGTGCCAGCAGACCAGGACAGGGCGACGAGCAGTACTTC.

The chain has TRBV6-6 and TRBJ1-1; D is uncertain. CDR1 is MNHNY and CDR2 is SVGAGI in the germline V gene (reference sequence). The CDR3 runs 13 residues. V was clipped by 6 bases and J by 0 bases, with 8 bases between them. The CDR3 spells CASRPSVNTEAFF. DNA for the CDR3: TGTGCCAGCAGACCCTCAGTGAACACTGAAGCTTTCTTT.

The CDR3 DNA follows: TGCAGCGTTGAGTTTGGCGGCGGTGACAATGAGCAGTTCTTC. Translating it yields CSVEFGGGDNEQFF. The chain couples TRBV29-1 to TRBJ2-1; D unclear. This CDR3 comprises 14 residues. From germline, CDR1 is SQVTM and CDR2 ANQGSEA. V was clipped by 3 bases and J by 5 bases, with 14 bases between them.

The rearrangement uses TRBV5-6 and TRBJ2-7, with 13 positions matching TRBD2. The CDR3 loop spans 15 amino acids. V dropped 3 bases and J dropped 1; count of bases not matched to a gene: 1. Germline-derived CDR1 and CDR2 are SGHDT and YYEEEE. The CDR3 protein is CASSWGLAGSYEQYF. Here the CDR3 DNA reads TGTGCCAGCAGCTGGGGACTAGCGGGATCCTACGAGCAGTACTTC.

DNA for the CDR3: TGTGCCAGCAGCTTAGGACCCCTAGGAGGCGGCGGTTTCTACGAGCAGTACTTC. Translating it yields CASSLGPLGGGGFYEQYF. The V call is TRBV7-2, the J call TRBJ2-7; TRBD2 is a possible D gene (5 bases). The germline gives CDR1 SGHTA, CDR2 FQGNSA. Trimming removed 1 base at V and 3 bases at J, with 22 bases between. This CDR3 comprises 18 residues.

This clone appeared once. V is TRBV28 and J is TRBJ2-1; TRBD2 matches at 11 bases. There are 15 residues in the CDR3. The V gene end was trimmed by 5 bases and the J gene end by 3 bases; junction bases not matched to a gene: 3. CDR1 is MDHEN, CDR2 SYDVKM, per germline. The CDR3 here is CASSQLAGDYNEQFF. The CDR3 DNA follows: TGTGCCAGCAGTCAACTAGCGGGGGACTACAATGAGCAGTTCTTC. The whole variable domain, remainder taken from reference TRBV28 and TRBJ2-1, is DVKVTQSSRYLVKRTGEKVFLECVQDMDHENMFWYRQDPGLGLRLIYFSYDVKMKEKGDIPEGYSVSREKKERFSLILESASTNQTSMYLCASSQLAGDYNEQFFGPGTRLTVL.